The clone carrying this T cell receptor beta chain has just one count. Antigen specificity is unknown. This record belongs to a study of blood T cells in healthy people across ages. Healthy Caucasian individuals from Russia aged roughly 6 to 90 served as donors. Alongside a J-beta primer mix, a sample-barcoded 5' primer served in a second PCR lasting about 6 to 11 cycles. Each TCR beta cDNA got a 12-nucleotide random molecular identifier. TCRdb passed the 5' RACE reads through MiXCR, listing each CDR3 protein once. The data hold approximately 790,000 distinct CDR3 sequences, with 60% to 80% observed a single time. General study points: The diversity estimates, figures obtained from one million T cells, were considered underestimates. The recorded TCR beta diversity per million T cells decreased in a roughly linear manner with age.

The sequencing input was blood. The receptor's source is a young man in good health.

This CDR3 reads CASSESGTGGSPLHF. The DNA of the CDR3 is TGTGCCAGCAGTGAGTCCGGGACAGGGGGATCACCCCTCCACTTT. This rearrangement joins TRBV25-1 to TRBJ1-6, with 11 bases lining up with TRBD1. Losses at the gene ends were 3 bases for V and 10 bases for J; bases not matched to a gene: 5. The CDR3 extends over 15 amino acids. The germline CDR1 and CDR2 sequences are MGHDK and SYGVNS. The full variable domain, rest sourced from reference TRBV25-1 and TRBJ1-6, is EADIYQTPRYLVIGTGKKITLECSQTMGHDKMYWYQQDPGMELHLIHYSYGVNSTEKGDLSSESTVSRIRTEHFPLTLESARPSHTSQYLCASSESGTGGSPLHFGNGTRLTVT.